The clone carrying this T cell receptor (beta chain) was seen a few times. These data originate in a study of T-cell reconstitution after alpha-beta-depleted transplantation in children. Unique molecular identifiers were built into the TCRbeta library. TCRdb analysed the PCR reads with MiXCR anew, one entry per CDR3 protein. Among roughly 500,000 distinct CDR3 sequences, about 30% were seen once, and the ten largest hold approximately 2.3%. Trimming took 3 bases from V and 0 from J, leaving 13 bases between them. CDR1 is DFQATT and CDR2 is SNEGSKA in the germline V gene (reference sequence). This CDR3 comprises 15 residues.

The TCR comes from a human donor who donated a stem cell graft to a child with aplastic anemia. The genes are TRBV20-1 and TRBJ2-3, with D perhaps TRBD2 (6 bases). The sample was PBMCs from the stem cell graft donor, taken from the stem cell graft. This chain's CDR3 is CSASGTLLSTDTQYF. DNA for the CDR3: TGCAGTGCTAGTGGGACTCTGCTCAGCACAGATACGCAGTATTTT.